This T cell receptor beta chain was captured in a study of cytomegalovirus exposure and HLA in healthy donors (dated by TCRdb to about 2017). About the investigation overall: The 500 to 800 repertoires of the first cohort and the 95 to 150 validation repertoires were produced on the same platform, according to a later analysis. High-throughput TCR immunosequencing, statistical association of individual TCRs with disease status, and machine learning were combined to predict cytomegalovirus infection status. A separate validation cohort of 90 to 150 different subjects was used in addition to the approximately 700-subject first cohort. The study aimed to test whether signatures of past pathogen exposure could be identified by cataloging public T cell receptors. Points the paper makes about the study in general: In vitro tests confirmed that three of the cytomegalovirus-associated TCR beta chains recognize cytomegalovirus antigens. Cytomegalovirus status was reported to be diagnosed by the classifier with high specificity and sensitivity in both the original and validation cohorts. The validation cohort had no HLA typing available for a later analysis, so co-occurrence within that cohort was assessed over all 130 or so repertoires. The study listed 150 to 200 TCR beta chains as associated with cytomegalovirus. While some public TCRs were present in many individuals, most TCR sequences turned up only very rarely across donors. It was suggested by the authors that the approach could potentially be generalized to other disease states and immunological phenotypes. In a later analysis, TCRs clustered in the first cohort were found to also tend to co-occur in the approximately 120 validation repertoires, with approximately 95% of cluster scores above 0.

The CDR3 numbers 14 residues from cysteine through phenylalanine. The read is trimmed to its CDR3 DNA, 42 bases read in frame from base 1. Germline trimming: 8 bases from V, 2 bases from J; junction bases outside gene matches: 6. According to the germline V gene, CDR1 reads SQVTM and CDR2 reads ANQGSEA. The donors belonged to the validation cohort of about 110 subjects, which was separate from the roughly 700-subject first cohort. Library creation used the immunoSEQ multiplex PCR assay. In the source study's methods: To diagnose cytomegalovirus status from the catalog of TCR beta chain sequences, a statistical classification framework was built. TCRdb took this table from immuneACCESS and kept in-frame rearrangements with V and J called. Such tables lack part of the clones; where checked against another copy, unresolved V genes explain under half of the gap, and the rest is unexplained. V and J calls plus clone size are reproduced from that table; the DNA served to infer D and trimming. The sample table lists fewer than 120,000 clones, around 90% of them with a count of one. Jointly, the top ten make up around 1.8% of the sample.

As to this clone: Its cognate antigen has yet to be identified. Per-base quality was not reported, and no clone a single base away is much larger than it.

The V and J genes are TRBV29-1 and TRBJ2-1, with 10 central nucleotides matching TRBD2. This TCR was sampled from a young woman in good health and CMV-seronegative. The sequenced material came from PBMCs. The DNA sequence is given as TGCAGCCATCTTAGCGGGAGGCCCTACAATGAGCAGTTCTTC. Translation gives CSHLSGRPYNEQFF.